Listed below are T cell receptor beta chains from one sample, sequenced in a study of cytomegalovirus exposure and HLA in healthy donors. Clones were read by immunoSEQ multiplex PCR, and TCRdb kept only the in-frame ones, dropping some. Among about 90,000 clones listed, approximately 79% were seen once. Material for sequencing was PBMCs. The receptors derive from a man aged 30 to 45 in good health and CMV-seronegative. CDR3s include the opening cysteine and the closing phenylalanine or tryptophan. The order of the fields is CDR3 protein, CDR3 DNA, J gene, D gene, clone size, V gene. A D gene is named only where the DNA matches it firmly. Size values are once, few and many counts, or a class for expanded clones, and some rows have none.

CDR3: CASSPGQGVNYGYTF
DNA: TGTGCCAGCAGTCCCGGACAGGGGGTCAACTATGGCTACACCTTC
J: TRBJ1-2
D: TRBD1
size: .
V: TRBV28

CDR3: CASRPQDRPEAFF
DNA: TGTGCCAGCAGACCCCAGGACAGGCCTGAAGCTTTCTTT
J: TRBJ1-1
D: TRBD1
size: few
V: TRBV6-6

CDR3: CASSWNPWASGVGETQYF
DNA: TGCGCCAGCAGCTGGAACCCTTGGGCTAGCGGGGTCGGAGAGACCCAGTACTTC
J: TRBJ2-5
D: TRBD2
size: .
V: TRBV5-1

CDR3: CASSSRPGQGAFNEQFF
DNA: TGTGCCAGCAGTTCAAGGCCGGGACAGGGGGCGTTCAATGAGCAGTTCTTC
J: TRBJ2-1
D: TRBD1
size: once
V: TRBV28

CDR3: CSVEDIIRGPGESPQHF
DNA: TGCAGCGTTGAAGATATTATTAGGGGGCCGGGAGAGTCGCCCCAGCATTTT
J: TRBJ1-5
D: TRBD1
size: .
V: TRBV29-1

CDR3: CASSQEDRSIGTDTQYF
DNA: TGCGCCAGCAGCCAAGAGGACAGAAGCATCGGCACAGATACGCAGTATTTT
J: TRBJ2-3
D: .
size: once
V: TRBV4-1

CDR3: CASSLGETMSEKLFF
DNA: TGCGCCAGCAGCTTGGGTGAGACTATGTCTGAAAAACTGTTTTTT
J: TRBJ1-4
D: .
size: .
V: TRBV5-1

CDR3: CASSKQGRSQPQHF
DNA: TGTGCCAGCAGCAAACAGGGTCGGAGTCAGCCCCAGCATTTT
J: TRBJ1-5
D: .
size: .
V: TRBV7-8

CDR3: CASSLRGRTHEQYF
DNA: TGTGCCAGCAGTTTACGAGGGCGCACGCACGAGCAGTACTTC
J: TRBJ2-7
D: .
size: .
V: TRBV27

CDR3: CASSKTSGGVSYEQYF
DNA: TGTGCCAGTAGCAAAACTAGCGGGGGCGTCTCCTACGAGCAGTACTTC
J: TRBJ2-7
D: TRBD2
size: .
V: TRBV19

CDR3: CASSLFQVPEAFF
DNA: TGTGCCAGCAGCTTGTTTCAGGTCCCTGAAGCTTTCTTT
J: TRBJ1-1
D: .
size: .
V: TRBV5-4